These T cell receptor beta chains were read from a single sample in a study of shared clonotypes between healthy human individuals. The data were produced by immunoSEQ multiplex PCR, yet TCRdb's version contains in-frame clones alone and is incomplete. This table holds around 1,900,000 clones, around 93% found once. Sequencing was done on a sample of naive CD8+ T cells from PBMCs. These receptors all come from a man aged 18 to 29 in good health. Some clones in this sample may be carry-over from other donors' samples. CDR3s include the opening cysteine and the closing phenylalanine or tryptophan. Each record gives: J gene, D gene, clone size, V gene, CDR3 DNA, CDR3 protein. D genes are given only for firm matches. The size of a clone is reported for some rows only, either as once, few or many, or as a class for expanded clones.

>TRBJ2-3|TRBD2|.|TRBV7-3
TGTGCCAGCAGCTTAACGAGGGCACTAGCGGGAGGCGCAGATACGCAGTATTTT
CASSLTRALAGGADTQYF
>TRBJ1-6|.|.|TRBV15
TGTGCCACCAGCAGAGCCGGTAATAATTCACCCCTCCACTTT
CATSRAGNNSPLHF
>TRBJ2-7|.|once|TRBV5-6
TGTGCCAGCAGCTTGGGTGGGTGGCGCGAGCAGTACTTC
CASSLGGWREQYF
>TRBJ2-7|.|.|TRBV7-8
TGTGCCAGCAGACGGAGGAGCTCCTACGAGCAGTACTTC
CASRRRSSYEQYF
>TRBJ1-2|.|.|TRBV4-1
TGCGCCAGCAGCCAAGAGGGGGTCGATATCTATGGCTACACCTTC
CASSQEGVDIYGYTF
>TRBJ2-7|TRBD1|once|TRBV9
TGTGCCAGCAGCACAGGGGGAAGCTCCTACGAGCAGTACTTC
CASSTGGSSYEQYF
>TRBJ1-4|TRBD1|.|TRBV27
TGTGCCAGCAGTTTATACAGGGGAGCAACTAATGAAAAACTGTTTTTT
CASSLYRGATNEKLFF
>TRBJ1-2|TRBD1|.|TRBV5-4
TGTGCCAGCCGCGTGGACGCAGGGGGCGCGGGGGGCTACACCTTC
CASRVDAGGAGGYTF
>TRBJ2-1|.|.|TRBV11-2
TGTGCCAGCAGTCACGACTACAACGACTACAATGAGCAGTTCTTC
CASSHDYNDYNEQFF
>TRBJ2-7|.|.|TRBV6-1
TGTGCCAGCCGGCCCAGGGATCTTAATAGCGAGCAGTACTTC
CASRPRDLNSEQYF
>TRBJ2-4|TRBD1|.|TRBV28
TGTGCCAGCAGTTTTCCCGGGACAGGGGAGGACATTCAGTACTTC
CASSFPGTGEDIQYF
>TRBJ2-7|.|.|TRBV7-8
TGTGCCAGCAGTTTAGCGGCTTTTACCTACGAGCAGTACTTC
CASSLAAFTYEQYF
>TRBJ1-3|TRBD1|few|TRBV6-5
TGTGCCAGCAGGACAGGGTCCTCTGGAAACACCATATATTTT
CASRTGSSGNTIYF
>TRBJ2-1|TRBD2|.|TRBV30
TGTGCCTGGAGTGTACTGGCGGGGGGATGGGATGAGCAGTTCTTC
CAWSVLAGGWDEQFF
>TRBJ2-2|TRBD1|.|TRBV29-1
TGCAGCGTTGGACACCGGACAGGGCCCGACACCGGGGAGCTGTTTTTT
CSVGHRTGPDTGELFF
>TRBJ2-1|TRBD2|.|TRBV29-1
TGCAGCGTGGGGATGGCTAGCGGGACCGCTGAGCAGTTCTTC
CSVGMASGTAEQFF
>TRBJ1-2|.|.|TRBV7-2
TGTGCCAGCAGCTTAATACTCTACTATGGCTACACCTTC
CASSLILYYGYTF
>TRBJ1-1|.|.|TRBV27
TGTGCCAGCAGACCTTTACTGAACACTGAAGCTTTCTTT
CASRPLLNTEAFF
>TRBJ1-4|.|.|TRBV7-9
TGTGCCAGCAGCTTAGCTTTAGTGCCTGAAAAACTGTTTTTT
CASSLALVPEKLFF
>TRBJ1-2|.|.|TRBV7-9
TGTGCCAGCAGCCCGGTGCGAGGGGCAGAGGGCTACACCTTC
CASSPVRGAEGYTF
>TRBJ1-1|TRBD1|.|TRBV13
TGTGCCAGCAGCCCAGACAGGGGTCCGAACACTGAAGCTTTCTTT
CASSPDRGPNTEAFF
>TRBJ2-1|.|.|TRBV7-3
TGTGCCAGCAGCGAGGACTTTTCGGGGGATGAGCAGTTCTTC
CASSEDFSGDEQFF
>TRBJ2-5|.|.|TRBV7-8
TGTGCCAGCAGCCCCAAAACAGGGACAAACCAAGAGACCCAGTACTTC
CASSPKTGTNQETQYF
>TRBJ2-3|TRBD2|.|TRBV9
TGTGCCAGCAGCGGACGAGCGGGACTATTGACACCAGATACGCAGTATTTT
CASSGRAGLLTPDTQYF
>TRBJ2-7|.|.|TRBV6-5
TGTGCCAGCAGTTACTCACCGGAGAGCTCCTACGAGCAGTACTTC
CASSYSPESSYEQYF
>TRBJ1-5|.|.|TRBV28
TGTGCCAGCAGGCCACAGGGATGGAATCAGCCCCAGCATTTT
CASRPQGWNQPQHF
>TRBJ1-5|.|.|TRBV28
TGTGCCAGCAGGGAAGAGGGGAAGGGCAATCAGCCCCAGCATTTT
CASREEGKGNQPQHF
>TRBJ2-1|.|.|TRBV27
TGTGCCAGCAGTACCCTACTAGTTAGGGGTAGGGATGAGCAGTTCTTC
CASSTLLVRGRDEQFF
>TRBJ2-3|TRBD2|.|TRBV11-1
TGTGCCAGCAGCAGGACTAGCGGCCCTACAGATACGCAGTATTTT
CASSRTSGPTDTQYF
>TRBJ2-1|.|.|TRBV2
TGTGCCAGGGAGAGGGACTACAATGAGCAGTTCTTC
CARERDYNEQFF
>TRBJ2-7|TRBD2|.|TRBV28
TGTGCCAGCAGTCCACTAGCGGGTTACCTCTACGAGCAGTACTTC
CASSPLAGYLYEQYF
>TRBJ2-1|TRBD2|once|TRBV6-7
TGTGCCAGCAGTTACACCGGCGGGGGGACGTACAATGAGCAGTTCTTC
CASSYTGGGTYNEQFF
>TRBJ2-1|.|.|TRBV27
TGTGCCAGCAGTCCGAGCCGTCAAGGCAATGAGCAGTTCTTC
CASSPSRQGNEQFF
>TRBJ2-5|.|.|TRBV18
TGTGCCAGCTCATCCCGGGACGACCGCCAGGAGACCCAGTACTTC
CASSSRDDRQETQYF
>TRBJ2-3|TRBD2|.|TRBV27
TGTGCCAGCAGTTGGCGGGAGGCCACAGATACGCAGTATTTT
CASSWREATDTQYF
>TRBJ2-7|.|.|TRBV5-4
TGTGCCAGCAGCTTGGCCGGGCCCCTCAACGAGCAGTACTTC
CASSLAGPLNEQYF
>TRBJ2-7|.|.|TRBV29-1
TGCAGCGTCCGACAAATCTACGAGCAGTACTTC
CSVRQIYEQYF
>TRBJ1-4|TRBD1|.|TRBV19
TGTGCCAGTGGACCAGGGACAGGGTTCTTCCGAGCTGAAAAACTGTTTTTT
CASGPGTGFFRAEKLFF
>TRBJ1-2|.|once|TRBV4-1
TGCGCCAGCAGGGCGGGTGGGGGGGGTGGCTACACCTTC
CASRAGGGGGYTF
>TRBJ2-1|TRBD2|.|TRBV10-1
TGCGCCAGCAGTGAAAGCGGGAGGGCCGCCAATGAGCAGTTCTTC
CASSESGRAANEQFF
>TRBJ2-2|TRBD2|.|TRBV18
TGTGCCAGCTCACCCCAGCGGGACCACACCGGGGAGCTGTTTTTT
CASSPQRDHTGELFF
>TRBJ1-2|.|once|TRBV7-8
TGTGCCAGCAGCTTAGGTTTAGCGGGGAGTGGTAGTTATGGCTACACCTTC
CASSLGLAGSGSYGYTF
>TRBJ2-7|TRBD1|.|TRBV28
TGTGCCAGCAGTTTACAAACCCAGGGGGCGGGGAGTCCCTACGAGCAGTACTTC
CASSLQTQGAGSPYEQYF
>TRBJ1-4|.|.|TRBV6-5
TGTGCCAGCAGTTACGGGCAGGTTTATGAAAAACTGTTTTTT
CASSYGQVYEKLFF
>TRBJ2-7|.|.|TRBV27
TGTGCCAGCAGTTTATCGAAGCCAGGGCCCTACGAGCAGTACTTC
CASSLSKPGPYEQYF
>TRBJ1-2|.|.|TRBV27
TGTGCCAGCAGTTGGGGGCAGGGGTATGGCTACACCTTC
CASSWGQGYGYTF
>TRBJ2-7|.|.|TRBV27
TGTGCCAGCAGTTTATCTGCGGCGAGCTCCTACGAGCAGTACTTC
CASSLSAASSYEQYF
>TRBJ2-7|.|many|TRBV7-9
TGTGCCAGCAGCTTAGGGACCCTCTACCCCTACGAGCAGTACTTC
CASSLGTLYPYEQYF